The 29 T cell receptor beta chains presented below share a single source sample, sequenced in a study of metastatic and nonmetastatic thyroid tumors. TCRdb re-called the PCR reads via MiXCR. The sample shows roughly 41,000 clones, about 16% of them seen only once. Each patient went into thyroid surgery without having received any treatment. Sequencing was carried out using blood. These receptors all stem from a female donor with papillary thyroid cancer or a benign thyroid nodule (not recorded which). Some clones in this sample may be carry-over from other donors' samples.

This clone was seen repeatedly, ten times or more. This sequence joins TRBV19 and TRBJ1-5, with 7 nucleotides matching TRBD1. V gave up 6 bases and J gave up 0 bases; unmatched junction bases: 5. Per germline, CDR1 LNHDA and CDR2 SQIVND (reference sequence). The CDR3 consists of 15 residues. CDR3 protein: CASRPGQTSNQPQHF. The CDR3 DNA reads TGTGCCAGTAGGCCGGGACAGACTAGCAATCAGCCCCAGCATTTT. Using reference TRBV19 and TRBJ1-5 for the parts outside the CDR3, the full variable domain is DGGITQSPKYLFRKEGQNVTLSCEQNLNHDAMYWYRQDPGQGLRLIYYSQIVNDFQKGDIAEGYSVSREKKESFPLTVTSAQKNPTAFYLCASRPGQTSNQPQHFGDGTRLSIL.

There are many counts of this clone. The genes are TRBV5-1 and TRBJ2-7; D possibly uses TRBD1 or TRBD2 (5 bases each). Per the germline V gene, CDR1 is SGHRS and CDR2 is YFSETQ. V lost 2 bases to trimming and J lost 2 bases, with 11 bases between them. The CDR3 has 14 residues. CDR3 amino acids: CASSFGSGPYEQYF. The CDR3 region has the DNA TGCGCCAGCAGCTTTGGTTCGGGGCCCTACGAGCAGTACTTC.

This clone was detected ten times or more. This chain links TRBV7-9 with TRBJ2-4, with D possibly TRBD1 on 5 matching bases. The CDR3 spans 15 residues. The V end lost 3 bases, the J end lost 0 bases, and 9 bases lay between the germline ends. Germline loops: CDR1 SEHNR, CDR2 FQNEAQ (reference sequence). CDR3 sequence reads: CASSFGASAKNIQYF. The CDR3 bases are TGTGCCAGCAGCTTTGGGGCTTCAGCCAAAAACATTCAGTACTTC.

About this clone itself: This likely comes from a read error, as the CDR3 has no conserved phenylalanine or tryptophan at its end. V and J are TRBV7-6 and TRBJ2-5; unclear D gene. From germline, CDR1 is SGHVS and CDR2 FNYEAQ. The CDR3 runs to 14 residues. Between the trimmed V and J ends, which lost 1 base and 3 bases, there was a span of 9 bases. CDR3 nucleotide sequence: TGTGCCAGCAGCTTAGGGCTAGGGAAAGAGACCCAGTACCTC. Amino acids: CASSLGLGKETQYL.

The chain has TRBV7-2 and TRBJ1-2, with TRBD1 identical over 8 bases. Germline CDR1 reads SGHTA; CDR2 reads FQGNSA. The CDR3 has 15 amino acids. V was pared by 1 base and J by 10 bases, with 11 bases of the junction left unmatched. The CDR3 reads CASSLDRGRNYFYTF. In DNA form, the CDR3 reads TGTGCCAGCAGCTTAGACAGGGGGAGGAACTATTTCTACACCTTC.

At least ten counts were recorded for this clone. The genes are TRBV19 and TRBJ2-3; 7 bases agree with TRBD2. CDR3 size: 16 residues. Per the germline V gene, CDR1 is LNHDA and CDR2 is SQIVND (reference sequence). Trimming removed 5 bases from V and 0 bases from J; junction bases left unmatched: 8. The CDR3 DNA follows: TGTGCCAGTAGTTCGCGGGGGAAGTCTAGCACAGATACGCAGTATTTT. It is translated as CASSSRGKSSTDTQYF.

This clone has a handful of counts. The V and J genes are TRBV6-1 and TRBJ1-1, with unresolved D. The CDR3 covers 11 residues. Germline-derived CDR1 and CDR2 are MNHNS and SASEGT. Trimming removed 6 bases at V and 10 bases at J, with 12 bases between. Here the CDR3 reads CASREGLAAFF. The CDR3 DNA is TGTGCCAGCAGGGAGGGTTTAGCAGCTTTCTTT.

The chain combines TRBV4-1 with TRBJ2-7; D not resolved. Trimming stripped 0 bases from V and 0 bases from J, with 12 bases between. Germline V gene data show CDR1 as MGHRA and CDR2 as YSYEKL. The CDR3 has 16 amino acids. As DNA, the CDR3 is TGCGCCAGCAGCCAAGAAGCAACGTGGACCTCCTACGAGCAGTACTTC. Amino acid sequence: CASSQEATWTSYEQYF.

This chain uses TRBV20-1 with TRBJ2-2; TRBD2 agrees at 14 bases. The CDR3 extends over 17 amino acids. V was pared by 5 bases and J by 7 bases, with 12 bases of the junction left unmatched. Germline V gene sequence: CDR1 DFQATT, CDR2 SNEGSKA (reference sequence). The CDR3 nucleotides read TGCAGTGCTTACGGACTAGCGGGGGGTCTAAGGATCGGGGAGCTGTTTTTT. Its protein product is CSAYGLAGGLRIGELFF.

This clone was seen many times. CDR3 residues: CASSPPTGTEKEDTQYF. DNA for the CDR3: TGTGCCAGCTCACCCCCGACCGGGACAGAAAAAGAGGATACGCAGTATTTT. The chain carries TRBV18 and TRBJ2-3; 7 positions agree with TRBD1. Germline assignment: CDR1 KGHSH and CDR2 LQKENI. There are 17 residues in the CDR3. V trimming: 3 bases; J trimming: 6 bases; junction bases outside the gene matches: 15.

This clone was detected ten times or more. The V gene is TRBV10-2, the J gene TRBJ1-2; possibly TRBD1 for D (6 bases). V was pared by 3 bases and J by 8 bases, with 13 bases between. The CDR3 consists of 13 residues. From germline, CDR1 is WSHSY and CDR2 SAAADI. The CDR3 DNA is TGCGCCAGCAGTGATCTCGGGGGCGACGGCTACACCTTC. Translated, it gives CASSDLGGDGYTF.

This clone was found many times. This chain connects TRBV11-3 to TRBJ1-1; D gene unclear. With 4 bases removed from V and 1 base from J, the gap between germline ends came to 7 bases. Germline loops: CDR1 SGHNT, CDR2 YENEEA. The CDR3 is 13 amino acids. CDR3 bases: TGTGCCAGCAGCTCATATACGAACACTGAAGCTTTCTTT. Amino acid sequence: CASSSYTNTEAFF.

This clone has ten or more counts. The V gene is TRBV4-1, the J gene TRBJ2-1; a weak D match, TRBD2 (5 bases). V was cut by 1 base and J by 0 bases, with 13 bases left in between. Germline V gives CDR1 MGHRA, CDR2 YSYEKL. The CDR3 runs to 17 residues. The DNA of the CDR3 is TGCGCCAGCAGCCAAGTTCCAGCGGTCAGCTCCTACAATGAGCAGTTCTTC. Protein sequence: CASSQVPAVSSYNEQFF.

The genes are TRBV5-1 and TRBJ2-7, with D possibly matching TRBD2 (6 bases). Germline loops: CDR1 SGHRS, CDR2 YFSETQ. CDR3 length equals 14 residues. Trimming left V 4 bases short and J 2 bases short, with 13 bases between. The CDR3 here is CASSTTTRAYEQYF. DNA for the CDR3: TGCGCCAGCAGCACCACGACTAGAGCCTACGAGCAGTACTTC. Based on the CDR3 plus reference TRBV5-1 and TRBJ2-7, the full variable domain is KAGVTQTPRYLIKTRGQQVTLSCSPISGHRSVSWYQQTPGQGLQFLFEYFSETQRNKGNFPGRFSGRQFSNSRSEMNVSTLELGDSALYLCASSTTTRAYEQYFGPGTRLTVT.

This clone was observed at least ten times. The chain employs TRBV7-3 and TRBJ2-1; TRBD1 might be the D (6 bases). Germline V gives CDR1 SGHTA, CDR2 FQGTGA. The CDR3 is 13 residues long. Trimming took off 10 bases at V and 2 bases at J, with 12 bases between the two ends. The CDR3 bases are TGTGCCACCCGACAGGACGCCTACAATGAGCAGTTCTTC. It is translated as CATRQDAYNEQFF.

The sample holds many counts of this clone. J is TRBJ2-1 and V is TRBV3-1; the D gene is possibly TRBD2 (6 bases). The CDR3 loop spans 15 amino acids. CDR1 LGHDT and CDR2 YNNKEL come from the germline V gene (reference sequence). With 1 base removed from V and 3 bases from J, the gap between germline ends came to 10 bases. CDR3 nucleotides: TGTGCCAGCAGCCAAGGGACCGGGAGCTACAATGAGCAGTTCTTC. This sequence encodes CASSQGTGSYNEQFF.

The sample holds many counts of this clone. This sequence joins TRBV9 and TRBJ1-1; D ambiguous. V was trimmed by 1 base and J by 1 base, leaving 5 bases between them. Germline assignment: CDR1 SGDLS and CDR2 YYNGEE. This CDR3 region has 13 residues. This CDR3 reads CASSVRENTEAFF. CDR3 DNA sequence: TGTGCCAGCAGCGTACGGGAGAACACTGAAGCTTTCTTT.

V and J are TRBV30 and TRBJ2-7; maybe TRBD2 (7 bases). Germline loops: CDR1 GTSNPN, CDR2 SVGIG (reference sequence). Trimming took 3 bases from V and 4 from J, leaving 22 bases between them. This CDR3 contains 16 residues. The CDR3 is CAWRGRGLEGLYEQYF. In DNA, the CDR3 is TGTGCCTGGAGGGGGCGGGGGCTGGAGGGCCTGTACGAGCAGTACTTC.

The table lists this clone with a few counts. One junction end disagrees with the germline gene, perhaps due to a read error. CDR3 loop: CASNPLPSDNDQFF. The CDR3 DNA reads as TGTGCCAGCAACCCATTGCCTAGCGACAATGATCAGTTTTTC. The genes are TRBV28 and TRBJ2-1, with D possibly TRBD2 on 6 matching bases. Germline V lookup: CDR1 MDHEN, CDR2 SYDVKM. This CDR3 has 14 residues.

This clone has a count of ten or more. This chain links TRBV5-1 with TRBJ1-1; unclear D gene. The V and J ends lost 1 base and 1 base respectively, with 14 bases between them. Germline CDR1 and CDR2: SGHRS and YFSETQ. The CDR3 runs to 16 residues. CDR3 sequence reads: CASSLTPAGRNTEAFF. CDR3 coding DNA: TGCGCCAGCAGCTTGACCCCCGCGGGGAGGAACACTGAAGCTTTCTTT.

V is TRBV28 and J is TRBJ2-7; tentative D call: TRBD1 (5 bases). V was clipped by 5 bases and J by 3 bases, with 14 bases between them. Germline CDR1 is MDHEN and CDR2 is SYDVKM. The CDR3 loop spans 14 amino acids. CDR3 residues: CASSNFGQLYEQYF. CDR3 nucleotide sequence: TGTGCCAGCAGTAACTTCGGACAACTCTACGAGCAGTACTTC. The full variable domain, rest sourced from reference TRBV28 and TRBJ2-7, is DVKVTQSSRYLVKRTGEKVFLECVQDMDHENMFWYRQDPGLGLRLIYFSYDVKMKEKGDIPEGYSVSREKKERFSLILESASTNQTSMYLCASSNFGQLYEQYFGPGTRLTVT.

J is TRBJ1-2 and V is TRBV30, with 9 bases fitting TRBD1. Germline V gene sequence: CDR1 GTSNPN, CDR2 SVGIG (reference sequence). This CDR3 is 15 amino acids long. The V gene end was trimmed by 2 bases and the J gene end by 1 base; junction bases not matched to a gene: 5. For the CDR3, the DNA is TGTGCCTGGAGTAGCGGGACAGGGAATAACTATGGCTACACCTTC. The encoded protein is CAWSSGTGNNYGYTF.

In this sample, this clone turned up a few times. This chain uses TRBV6-1 with TRBJ1-2; D might be TRBD1 (5 bases). Germline V lookup: CDR1 MNHNS, CDR2 SASEGT. V lost 6 bases to trimming and J lost 5 bases, with 19 bases between them. The CDR3 is 15 residues long. The CDR3 coding sequence is TGTGCCAGCAGACCCGTACGCACAGGACTATATGGCTACACCTTC. Its protein is CASRPVRTGLYGYTF.

In this sample, this clone turned up many times. The CDR3: CASSSNGLNEKLFF. The CDR3 bases are TGTGCCAGTAGTAGCAACGGTCTTAATGAAAAACTGTTTTTT. V gene TRBV19 combines with J gene TRBJ1-4; D gene unclear. This CDR3 has 14 residues. The germline CDR1 and CDR2 sequences are LNHDA and SQIVND (reference sequence). The V and J ends lost 4 bases and 4 bases respectively, with 10 bases between them.

This clone was observed at least ten times. The rearrangement links TRBV18 to TRBJ2-3; D unclear. The CDR3 contains 14 residues. From germline, CDR1 is KGHSH and CDR2 LQKENI. Deletions cut 4 bases from V and 4 bases from J, with 12 bases between. In DNA form, the CDR3 reads TGTGCCAGCTCACAGGCAGTTCTGGCAGATACGCAGTATTTT. Its protein product is CASSQAVLADTQYF.

This clone came up many times. The V gene is TRBV18, the J gene TRBJ1-4; the D is unclear. CDR1 is KGHSH and CDR2 is LQKENI in the germline V gene. The CDR3 is 15 residues long. Trimming pared 0 bases from V and 6 bases from J, leaving 11 bases between. CDR3 sequence (DNA): TGTGCCAGCTCACCACCGGGGAGGTCGGATGAAAAACTGTTTTTT. Its translation: CASSPPGRSDEKLFF.

This clone has a count of ten or more. The same CDR3 also results from other DNA sequences found in this sample. The chain links TRBV9 to TRBJ2-2, with TRBD2 matching over 12 bases. Trimming at V came to 2 bases and at J to 6 bases, leaving 5 bases not matched to a gene. Germline V lookup: CDR1 SGDLS, CDR2 YYNGEE. The CDR3 extends over 16 amino acids. The CDR3 loop reads CASSVTSGRLSGELFF. The CDR3 region has the DNA TGTGCCAGCAGCGTGACTAGCGGGAGATTATCCGGGGAGCTGTTTTTT.

The chain uses TRBV20-1 and TRBJ2-1; D possibly corresponds to TRBD2 (5 bases). The germline V gene encodes CDR1 DFQATT and CDR2 SNEGSKA (reference sequence). Trimming left V 0 bases short and J 7 bases short, with 22 bases between. The CDR3 sequence is 17 residues long. The CDR3 spells CSARDPWEAGEGNEQFF. DNA for the CDR3: TGCAGTGCTAGAGATCCCTGGGAAGCTGGAGAGGGAAATGAGCAGTTCTTC.

This clone was seen many times. The chain links TRBV29-1 to TRBJ1-1, with 10 bases fitting TRBD1. The junction had 15 bases not matched to a gene; V was cut back by 7 bases and J by 4 bases. Germline values: CDR1 SQVTM, CDR2 ANQGSEA. This CDR3 contains 16 residues. CDR3 sequence: CSGLRQGAVLGTEAFF. The CDR3 bases are TGCAGCGGCCTTCGACAGGGGGCTGTTTTGGGCACTGAAGCTTTCTTT.